Following are 30 T cell receptor beta chains from one sample sequenced in a study of T cell responses to AZD1222 COVID-19 vaccine. TCRdb's copy holds only in-frame clones and misses some; the assay was immunoSEQ multiplex PCR. This sample yields tens of thousands of clones, of which approximately 90% are seen a single time; about 5% belongs to the top ten. This specimen consisted of peripheral blood, obtained 28 days after the second dose of the MenACWY control vaccine. The receptors were sampled from an adult who received the MenACWY meningococcal vaccine as a control.

The chain has TRBV12-3 or TRBV12-4 and TRBJ2-7, with TRBD1 as a possible D gene (5 bases). Trimming removed 6 bases from V and 6 bases from J, with 9 bases in between. This CDR3 is 11 amino acids long. The CDR3 sequence: CASRDTGEQYF. The CDR3 DNA sequence: TGTGCCAGCAGGGACACAGGCGAGCAGTACTTC.

The chain uses TRBV12-5 and TRBJ2-7, with 13 bases identical to TRBD2. CDR1 and CDR2 from the germline V gene are LGHNT and FRNRAP. The CDR3 sequence is 16 residues long. With V trimmed by 6 bases and J by 4 bases, 9 bases remained unmatched. The CDR3 bases are TGTGCTAGTGGACTAGCGGGAGGGCCCAAGTGTTACGAGCAGTACTTC. This translates into CASGLAGGPKCYEQYF.

The chain couples TRBV18 to TRBJ1-5; tentatively, D is TRBD1 (5 bases). The germline V gene has CDR1 KGHSH and CDR2 LQKENI. This CDR3 has 15 amino acids. Between the trimmed V and J ends, which lost 0 bases and 9 bases, there was a span of 15 bases. The CDR3 region has the DNA TGTGCCAGCTCACCACCGGGGCGCTCCGAGGGGCCCCAGCATTTT. This gives the protein CASSPPGRSEGPQHF.

This clone was observed once. Other nucleotide sequences from this sample produce the same CDR3. The chain's CDR3 is CASSPTGDYGYTF. As DNA, the CDR3 is TGTGCCAGCAGCCCCACAGGGGACTATGGCTACACCTTC. V usage is TRBV6-5 and J usage is TRBJ1-2, with TRBD1 matching 7 bases. V lost 6 bases, J lost 3 bases, and 4 bases stayed unmatched. The CDR3 loop spans 13 amino acids. The germline V gene encodes CDR1 MNHEY and CDR2 SVGAGI.

This chain links TRBV4-3 with TRBJ2-5; TRBD1 agrees at 8 bases. Germline V lookup: CDR1 LGHNA, CDR2 YSLEER. CDR3 size: 17 residues. V trimming: 1 base; J trimming: 5 bases; junction bases outside the gene matches: 12. Here the CDR3 DNA reads TGCGCCAGCAGCCAAGGTGGGCTCAGGGGGCGCGGTGAGACCCAGTACTTC. Translation gives CASSQGGLRGRGETQYF.

The chain carries TRBV3-1 (or the pseudogene TRBV3-2) and TRBJ2-3; 7 bases are shared with TRBD2. The CDR3 extends over 14 amino acids. Germline V gives CDR1 LGHDT, CDR2 YNNKEL (reference sequence). Trimming removed 0 bases from V and 11 bases from J; junction bases left unmatched: 8. CDR3 coding DNA: TGTGCCAGCAGCCAAGATCTGATCGGCGGGAGGCAGTATTTT. Translation gives CASSQDLIGGRQYF.

This clone showed up just a few times. V and J are TRBV7-2 and TRBJ1-5; tentative D call: TRBD1 (5 bases). The CDR3 length is 14 residues. Germline V gene lookup returns CDR1 SGHTA and CDR2 FQGNSA. Trimming cost V 6 bases and J 5 bases, with 14 bases left between them. CDR3 sequence reads: CASRPGTADQPQHF. For the CDR3, the DNA is TGTGCCAGCAGGCCTGGGACCGCAGATCAGCCCCAGCATTTT.

The chain employs TRBV29-1 and TRBJ1-3; D unresolved. Trimming took 4 bases from V and 3 from J, leaving 7 bases between them. CDR1 is SQVTM and CDR2 is ANQGSEA in the germline V gene. The CDR3 has 12 amino acids. Here the CDR3 reads CSVGGGGNTIYF. In DNA, the CDR3 is TGCAGCGTTGGAGGCGGTGGAAACACCATATATTTT.

This clone was counted once. This chain uses TRBV4-1 with TRBJ1-2; no firm D call. Trimming cost V 4 bases and J 0 bases, with 15 bases left between them. Germline V gene lookup returns CDR1 MGHRA and CDR2 YSYEKL. CDR3 size: 16 residues. In nucleotides, the CDR3 is TGCGCCAGCAGCCTACCGCCCCAACGTCCTAACTATGGCTACACCTTC. Translating it yields CASSLPPQRPNYGYTF.

The gene calls are TRBV6-5 and TRBJ2-4; D perhaps matches TRBD2 (6 bases). Per germline, CDR1 MNHEY and CDR2 SVGAGI. CDR3 length equals 13 residues. Trimming took off 7 bases at V and 6 bases at J, with 13 bases between the two ends. The CDR3 reads CASTTGVGNIQYF. CDR3 bases: TGTGCCAGCACCACGGGAGTGGGAAACATTCAGTACTTC.

J is TRBJ2-4 and V is TRBV6-1; TRBD2 agrees at 14 bases. CDR3 length: 15 amino acids. Germline assignment: CDR1 MNHNS and CDR2 SASEGT. V was pared by 1 base and J by 8 bases, with 1 base of the junction left unmatched. CDR3 coding DNA: TGTGCCAGCAGTGAAGGACTAGCGGGAGGGGACATTCAGTACTTC. It codes for CASSEGLAGGDIQYF.

Only one count was recorded for this clone. The rearrangement joins TRBV4-3 to TRBJ2-2; 7 bases agree with TRBD2. Trimming took 4 bases from V and 0 from J; bases not matched to a gene: 8. Germline assignment: CDR1 LGHNA and CDR2 YSLEER. The CDR3 sequence is 17 residues long. DNA of the CDR3: TGCGCCAGCAGCCTCCAACTAGCGTGGACGAACACCGGGGAGCTGTTTTTT. It is translated as CASSLQLAWTNTGELFF.

This chain joins TRBV28 and TRBJ2-7; 8 positions agree with TRBD1. CDR1 MDHEN and CDR2 SYDVKM come from the germline V gene. The V gene end was trimmed by 5 bases and the J gene end by 2 bases; junction bases not matched to a gene: 8. This CDR3 has 15 residues. In DNA, the CDR3 is TGTGCCAGCAGTACCGGACAGGGACCTCCCTACGAGCAGTACTTC. It yields the protein CASSTGQGPPYEQYF.

J is TRBJ1-4 and V is TRBV28; D unresolved. The CDR3 is 11 residues long. Trimming removed 6 bases at V and 14 bases at J, with 13 bases between. In germline, CDR1 is MDHEN, CDR2 SYDVKM. This CDR3 is CASSSMNSLFF. As DNA, the CDR3 is TGTGCCAGCAGCTCAATGAATAGTCTGTTTTTT. Together with reference TRBV28 and TRBJ1-4, the CDR3 gives the full variable domain: DVKVTQSSRYLVKRTGEKVFLECVQDMDHENMFWYRQDPGLGLRLIYFSYDVKMKEKGDIPEGYSVSREKKERFSLILESASTNQTSMYLCASSSMNSLFFGSGTQLSVL.

J is TRBJ2-1 and V is TRBV23-1; a weak D match, TRBD1 (6 bases). TRBV23-1 is an open reading frame whose function is uncertain. The CDR3 has 16 amino acids. Trimming removed 4 bases from V and 0 bases from J, with 13 bases in between. CDR3 nucleotide sequence: TGCGCCAGCAGTCGGGGGCAGTGTTGCTCCTACAATGAGCAGTTCTTC. This gives the protein CASSRGQCCSYNEQFF.

The sample holds one count of this clone. V and J are TRBV6-2 or TRBV6-3 and TRBJ2-7; no clear D. CDR3 length: 13 residues. From germline, CDR1 is MNHEY and CDR2 SVGEGT. V was cut by 6 bases and J by 4 bases, with 13 bases left in between. Here the CDR3 reads CASSPVGEYEQYF. The CDR3 DNA reads as TGTGCCAGCAGCCCCGTGGGTGAATACGAGCAGTACTTC.

The V and J genes are TRBV7-2 and TRBJ2-7; D not resolved. Trimming shortened V by 5 bases and J by 6 bases, and 14 bases separated the two germline ends. The germline CDR1 and CDR2 sequences are SGHTA and FQGNSA. The CDR3 runs 13 residues. The CDR3 DNA reads TGTGCCAGCAGCCCCCTTATGAAGTCCGAGCAGTACTTC. Amino acids: CASSPLMKSEQYF.

The V and J genes are TRBV2 and TRBJ2-7; no firm D call. Trimming pared 8 bases from V and 6 bases from J, leaving 11 bases between. Germline V CDR1 and CDR2: SNHLY, FYNNEI. This CDR3 contains 11 residues. CDR3 residues: CASGTSREQYF. CDR3 in DNA: TGTGCCAGCGGAACAAGCCGCGAGCAGTACTTC.

The gene calls are TRBV29-1 and TRBJ1-1, with D unresolved. Germline CDR1 is SQVTM and CDR2 is ANQGSEA. Trimming removed 4 bases from V and 1 base from J, with 10 bases in between. CDR3 size: 13 residues. The CDR3 DNA reads TGCAGCGTTGGTGAACAGTGGAACACTGAAGCTTTCTTT. Its translation: CSVGEQWNTEAFF. The entire variable domain, with the rest obtained from reference TRBV29-1 and TRBJ1-1, is as follows: SAVISQKPSRDICQRGTSLTIQCQVDSQVTMMFWYRQQPGQSLTLIATANQGSEATYESGFVIDKFPISRPNLTFSTLTVSNMSPEDSSIYLCSVGEQWNTEAFFGQGTRLTVV.

This chain links TRBV19 with TRBJ1-1; 7 bases align to TRBD1. Germline lookup yields CDR1 LNHDA and CDR2 SQIVND (reference sequence). The ends lost 3 bases at V and 0 bases at J; junction bases unmatched: 7. The CDR3 contains 16 residues. The CDR3 region has the DNA TGTGCCAGTAGTATCAGGGGGACCCGTATGAACACTGAAGCTTTCTTT. Translation: CASSIRGTRMNTEAFF.

This clone came up a few times. The chain employs TRBV5-1 and TRBJ2-7; 9 bases map to TRBD1. Unmatched junction bases numbered 6, after V lost 0 bases and J lost 5 bases. This CDR3 is 15 amino acids long. Germline V gene sequence: CDR1 SGHRS, CDR2 YFSETQ. Here the CDR3 DNA reads TGCGCCAGCAGCTTGGCCCCCGGGACAGGGAACGAGCAGTACTTC. This translates into CASSLAPGTGNEQYF.

A single count supports this clone. V usage is TRBV7-9 and J usage is TRBJ2-1, with D perhaps given as TRBD1 or TRBD2 (5 bases each). Trimming left V 5 bases short and J 5 bases short, with 16 bases between. Per germline, CDR1 SEHNR and CDR2 FQNEAQ (reference sequence). The CDR3 is 15 residues long. The CDR3 DNA sequence: TGTGCCAGCAGCCGAGCACTAGGACACCACAATGAGCAGTTCTTC. Its translation: CASSRALGHHNEQFF.

The chain employs TRBV6-5 and TRBJ2-4; D is uncertain. Germline CDR1 reads MNHEY; CDR2 reads SVGAGI. This CDR3 is built from 12 residues. The V and J ends lost 5 bases and 4 bases respectively, with 6 bases between them. CDR3 sequence: CASSTTKNIQYF. CDR3 DNA: TGTGCCAGCAGTACAACAAAAAACATTCAGTACTTC.

The J gene is TRBJ1-1, the V gene TRBV28; D ambiguous. CDR1 and CDR2 (germline): MDHEN, SYDVKM. Trimming removed 3 bases at V and 0 bases at J, with 8 bases between. This CDR3 spans 14 amino acids. CDR3 DNA sequence: TGTGCCAGCAGTTTCCGTCAAGTGAACACTGAAGCTTTCTTT. Its protein product is CASSFRQVNTEAFF. Looking up the rest from reference TRBV28 and TRBJ1-1 gives the full variable domain: DVKVTQSSRYLVKRTGEKVFLECVQDMDHENMFWYRQDPGLGLRLIYFSYDVKMKEKGDIPEGYSVSREKKERFSLILESASTNQTSMYLCASSFRQVNTEAFFGQGTRLTVV.

This chain joins TRBV7-3 and TRBJ1-1, with 7 bases identical to TRBD1. This CDR3 has 13 residues. Germline V gene data show CDR1 as SGHTA and CDR2 as FQGTGA. Trimming took 5 bases from V and 4 from J; bases not matched to a gene: 4. CDR3 in DNA: TGTGCCAGCAGCCCCAGGGGGGGCACTGAAGCTTTCTTT. The encoded protein is CASSPRGGTEAFF.

The V call is TRBV5-1, the J call TRBJ1-4; D may be TRBD1 (5 bases). V lost 7 bases and J lost 3, with 13 bases in between. Per the germline V gene, CDR1 is SGHRS and CDR2 is YFSETQ. This CDR3 is built from 14 residues. The CDR3 protein is CASGLGGANEKLFF. The DNA of the CDR3 is TGCGCCAGCGGCCTCGGAGGGGCTAATGAAAAACTGTTTTTT.

This chain uses TRBV10-3 with TRBJ2-7, with 9 nucleotides matching TRBD1. After removal of 6 bases from V and 4 bases from J, the junction contained 1 base not matched to a gene. The CDR3 consists of 12 residues. The germline V gene has CDR1 ENHRY and CDR2 SYGVKD. CDR3 amino acids: CAIRGQGYEQYF. CDR3 DNA sequence: TGTGCCATCAGGGGACAGGGTTACGAGCAGTACTTC.

The rearrangement uses TRBV18 and TRBJ2-5; D might be TRBD1 (5 bases). Trimming stripped 3 bases from V and 5 bases from J, with 22 bases between. The CDR3 is made up of 17 amino acids. Per the germline V gene, CDR1 is KGHSH and CDR2 is LQKENI. The CDR3: CASSPTRQTTESETQYF. DNA for the CDR3: TGTGCCAGCTCACCGACGCGACAGACGACGGAGTCGGAGACCCAGTACTTC.

The V and J genes are TRBV28 and TRBJ2-3, with 9 bases aligning to TRBD2. V shed 6 bases, J shed 3 bases, and the junction held 10 bases outside the gene matches. The CDR3 consists of 16 residues. Germline CDR1 MDHEN, CDR2 SYDVKM. The CDR3 loop reads CASSHHAGGLTDTQYF. In nucleotides, the CDR3 is TGTGCCAGCAGCCACCATGCGGGGGGGCTTACAGATACGCAGTATTTT.

This chain links TRBV29-1 with TRBJ1-2, with 10 nucleotides matching TRBD1. Trimming removed 6 bases from V and 7 bases from J; junction bases left unmatched: 8. Germline CDR1 SQVTM, CDR2 ANQGSEA. This CDR3 contains 13 residues. The DNA for the CDR3 is TGCAGCGTGAGCCCGACAGGGGGCAGTGGCTACACCTTC. Amino acid sequence: CSVSPTGGSGYTF.